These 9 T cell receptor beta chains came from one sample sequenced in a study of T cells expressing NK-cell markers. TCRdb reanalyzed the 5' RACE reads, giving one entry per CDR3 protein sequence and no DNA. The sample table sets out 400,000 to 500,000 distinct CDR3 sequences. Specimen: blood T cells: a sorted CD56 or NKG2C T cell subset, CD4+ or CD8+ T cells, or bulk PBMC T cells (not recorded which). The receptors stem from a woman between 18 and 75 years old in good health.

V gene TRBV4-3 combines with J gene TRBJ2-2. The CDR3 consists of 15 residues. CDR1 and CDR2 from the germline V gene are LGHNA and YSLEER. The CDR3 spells CASSFTQTNTGELFF.

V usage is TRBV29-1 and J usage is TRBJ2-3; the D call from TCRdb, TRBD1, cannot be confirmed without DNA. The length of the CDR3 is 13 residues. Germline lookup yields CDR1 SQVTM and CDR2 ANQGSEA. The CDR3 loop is CSGVTGGTDTQYF.

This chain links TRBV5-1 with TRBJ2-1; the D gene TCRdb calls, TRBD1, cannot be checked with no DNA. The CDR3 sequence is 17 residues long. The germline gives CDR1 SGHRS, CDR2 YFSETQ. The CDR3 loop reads CASSTDREDPLYNEQFF.

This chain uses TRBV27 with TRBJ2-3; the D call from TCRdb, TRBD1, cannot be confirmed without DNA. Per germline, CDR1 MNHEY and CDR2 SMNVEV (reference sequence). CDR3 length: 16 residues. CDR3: CASRWIGASSTDTQYF.

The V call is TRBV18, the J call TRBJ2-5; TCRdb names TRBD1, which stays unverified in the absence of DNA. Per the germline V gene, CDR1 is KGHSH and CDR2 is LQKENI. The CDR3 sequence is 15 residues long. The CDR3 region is CASSPTSRVGETQYF. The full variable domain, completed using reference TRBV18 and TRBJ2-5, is NAGVMQNPRHLVRRRGQEARLRCSPMKGHSHVYWYRQLPEEGLKFMVYLQKENIIDESGMPKERFSAEFPKEGPSILRIQQVVRGDSAAYFCASSPTSRVGETQYFGPGTRLLVL.

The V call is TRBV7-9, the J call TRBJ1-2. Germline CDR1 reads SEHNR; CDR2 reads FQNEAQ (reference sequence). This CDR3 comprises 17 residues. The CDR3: CASSLGNLGTGIYGYTF.

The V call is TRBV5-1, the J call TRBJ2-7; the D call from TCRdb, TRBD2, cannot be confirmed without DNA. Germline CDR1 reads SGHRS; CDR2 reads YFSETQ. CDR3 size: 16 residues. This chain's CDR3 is CASSLLFGTGNYEQYF.

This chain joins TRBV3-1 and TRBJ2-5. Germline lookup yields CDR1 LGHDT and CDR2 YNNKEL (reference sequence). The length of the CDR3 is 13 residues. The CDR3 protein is CASSRPRGETQYF.

Here the CDR3 reads CASSQDNRGNEQFF. The rearrangement joins TRBV4-3 to TRBJ2-1; TCRdb's D call of TRBD1 is untestable without DNA. Germline CDR1 LGHNA, CDR2 YSLEER. The CDR3 covers 14 residues.